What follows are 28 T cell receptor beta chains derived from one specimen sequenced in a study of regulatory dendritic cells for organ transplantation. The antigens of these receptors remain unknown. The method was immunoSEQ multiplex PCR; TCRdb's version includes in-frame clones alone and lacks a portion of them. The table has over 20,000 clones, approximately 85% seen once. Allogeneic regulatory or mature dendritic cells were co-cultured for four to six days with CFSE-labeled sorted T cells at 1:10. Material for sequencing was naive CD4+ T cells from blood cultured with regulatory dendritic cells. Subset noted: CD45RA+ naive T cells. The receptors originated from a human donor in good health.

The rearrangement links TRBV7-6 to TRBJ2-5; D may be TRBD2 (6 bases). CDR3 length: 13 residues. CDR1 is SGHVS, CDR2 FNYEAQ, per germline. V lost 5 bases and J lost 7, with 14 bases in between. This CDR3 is CASSPDWRGTQYF. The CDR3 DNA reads TGTGCCAGCAGCCCCGACTGGAGGGGGACCCAGTACTTC.

As DNA, the CDR3 is TGTGCCATCAGTATGAGTATGAACACTGAAGCTTTCTTT. Translated: CAISMSMNTEAFF. This chain connects TRBV10-3 to TRBJ1-1; D not resolved. CDR1 is ENHRY and CDR2 is SYGVKD in the germline V gene. The CDR3 runs 13 residues. Trimming pared 5 bases from V and 0 bases from J, leaving 7 bases between.

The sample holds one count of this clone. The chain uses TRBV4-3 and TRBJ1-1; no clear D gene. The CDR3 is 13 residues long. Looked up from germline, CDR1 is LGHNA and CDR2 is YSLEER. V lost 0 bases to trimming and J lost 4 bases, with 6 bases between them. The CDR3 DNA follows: TGCGCCAGCAGCCAAGAAAGAGCCACTGAAGCTTTCTTT. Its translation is CASSQERATEAFF.

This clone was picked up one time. The CDR3: CASSSLLGGPETQYF. For the CDR3, the DNA is TGTGCCAGCAGCTCGTTACTAGGGGGCCCAGAGACCCAGTACTTC. The gene calls are TRBV7-9 and TRBJ2-5, with 7 bases identical to TRBD1. Germline-derived CDR1 and CDR2 are SEHNR and FQNEAQ (reference sequence). The CDR3 has 15 residues. Unmatched junction bases numbered 9, after V lost 4 bases and J lost 4 bases.

CDR3 DNA: TGTGCCAGCAGTTTGGAGGGGGCGCGTGGGGCCAACGTCCTGACTTTC. Protein sequence: CASSLEGARGANVLTF. The chain uses TRBV28 and TRBJ2-6; the D gene is possibly TRBD1 (7 bases). This CDR3 comprises 16 residues. Germline CDR1 reads MDHEN; CDR2 reads SYDVKM. The V end lost 3 bases, the J end lost 3 bases, and 12 bases lay between the germline ends.

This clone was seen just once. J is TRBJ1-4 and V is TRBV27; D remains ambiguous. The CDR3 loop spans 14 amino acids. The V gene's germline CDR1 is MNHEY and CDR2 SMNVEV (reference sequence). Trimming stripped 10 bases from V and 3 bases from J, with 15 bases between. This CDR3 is CATSDRGANEKLFF. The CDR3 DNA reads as TGTGCCACTTCAGATCGGGGAGCTAATGAAAAACTGTTTTTT.

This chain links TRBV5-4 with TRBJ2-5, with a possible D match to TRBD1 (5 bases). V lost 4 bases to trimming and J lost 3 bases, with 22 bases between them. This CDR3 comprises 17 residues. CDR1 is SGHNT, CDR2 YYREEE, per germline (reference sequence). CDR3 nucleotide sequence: TGTGCCAGCAGCCATATGAACCGACAGTCAGGAAAAGAGACCCAGTACTTC. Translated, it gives CASSHMNRQSGKETQYF.

CDR3 region: CAWSGPPTGMNTEAFF. The CDR3 DNA follows: TGTGCCTGGAGTGGACCACCCACTGGGATGAACACTGAAGCTTTCTTT. The rearrangement links TRBV30 to TRBJ1-1; D gene uncertain. Trimming stripped 1 base from V and 0 bases from J, with 15 bases between. The CDR3 runs to 16 residues. In germline, CDR1 is GTSNPN, CDR2 SVGIG (reference sequence).

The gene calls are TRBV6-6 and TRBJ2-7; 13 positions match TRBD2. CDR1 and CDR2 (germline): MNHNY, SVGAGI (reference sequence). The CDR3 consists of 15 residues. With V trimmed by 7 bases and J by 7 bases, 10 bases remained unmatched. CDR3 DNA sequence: TGTGCCAGCACCCCAAGGACTAGCGGGAGTAGGGAGCAGTACTTC. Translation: CASTPRTSGSREQYF.

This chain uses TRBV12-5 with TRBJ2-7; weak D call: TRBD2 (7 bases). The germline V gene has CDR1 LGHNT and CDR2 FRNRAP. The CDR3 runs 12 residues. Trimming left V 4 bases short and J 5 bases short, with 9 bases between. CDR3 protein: CASGWEGDEQYF. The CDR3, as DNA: TGTGCTAGTGGTTGGGAGGGGGACGAGCAGTACTTC.

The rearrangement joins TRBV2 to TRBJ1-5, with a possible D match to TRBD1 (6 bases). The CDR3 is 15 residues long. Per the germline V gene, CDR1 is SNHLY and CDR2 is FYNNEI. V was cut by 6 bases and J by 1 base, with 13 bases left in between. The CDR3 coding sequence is TGTGCCAGCAGCCCACAGGGTACGAGCAATCAGCCCCAGCATTTT. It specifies CASSPQGTSNQPQHF.

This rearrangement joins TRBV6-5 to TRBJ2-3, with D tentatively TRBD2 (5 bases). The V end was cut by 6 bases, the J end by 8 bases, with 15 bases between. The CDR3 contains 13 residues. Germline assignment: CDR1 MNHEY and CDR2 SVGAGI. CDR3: CASSRDGMATQYF. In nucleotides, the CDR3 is TGTGCCAGCAGCCGGGATGGGATGGCTACGCAGTATTTT.

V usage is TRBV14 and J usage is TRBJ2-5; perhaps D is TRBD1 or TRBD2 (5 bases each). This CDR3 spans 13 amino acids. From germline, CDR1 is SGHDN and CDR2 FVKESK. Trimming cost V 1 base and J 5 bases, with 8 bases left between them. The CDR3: CASSQVGAETQYF. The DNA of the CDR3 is TGTGCCAGCAGCCAAGTCGGGGCTGAGACCCAGTACTTC.

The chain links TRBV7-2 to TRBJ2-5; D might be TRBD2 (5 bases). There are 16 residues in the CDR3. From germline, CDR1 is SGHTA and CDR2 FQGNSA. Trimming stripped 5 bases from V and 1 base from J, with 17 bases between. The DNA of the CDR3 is TGTGCCAGCAGCAGAGAGAGGGTAACCCTCCAAGAGACCCAGTACTTC. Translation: CASSRERVTLQETQYF. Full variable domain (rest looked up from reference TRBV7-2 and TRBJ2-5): GAGVSQSPSNKVTEKGKDVELRCDPISGHTALYWYRQSLGQGLEFLIYFQGNSAPDKSGLPSDRFSAERTGGSVSTLTIQRTQQEDSAVYLCASSRERVTLQETQYFGPGTRLLVL.

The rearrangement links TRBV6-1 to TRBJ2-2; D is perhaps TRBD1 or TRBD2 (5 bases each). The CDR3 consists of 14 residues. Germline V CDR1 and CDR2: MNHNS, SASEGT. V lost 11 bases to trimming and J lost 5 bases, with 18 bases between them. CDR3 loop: CALTGTTTTGELFF. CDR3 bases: TGTGCCCTTACCGGGACCACTACTACCGGGGAGCTGTTTTTT.

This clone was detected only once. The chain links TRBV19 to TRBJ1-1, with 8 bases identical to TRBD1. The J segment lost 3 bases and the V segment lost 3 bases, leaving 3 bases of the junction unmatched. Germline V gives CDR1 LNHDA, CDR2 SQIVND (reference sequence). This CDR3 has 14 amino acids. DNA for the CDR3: TGTGCCAGTAGTATGTTGGACAGGGACACTGAAGCTTTCTTT. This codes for CASSMLDRDTEAFF. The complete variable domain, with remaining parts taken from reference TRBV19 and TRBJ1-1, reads DGGITQSPKYLFRKEGQNVTLSCEQNLNHDAMYWYRQDPGQGLRLIYYSQIVNDFQKGDIAEGYSVSREKKESFPLTVTSAQKNPTAFYLCASSMLDRDTEAFFGQGTRLTVV.

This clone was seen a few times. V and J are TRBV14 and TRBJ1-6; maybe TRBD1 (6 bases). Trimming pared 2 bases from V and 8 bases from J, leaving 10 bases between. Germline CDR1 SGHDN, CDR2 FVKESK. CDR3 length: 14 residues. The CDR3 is CASSQYREYSPLHF. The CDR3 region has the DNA TGTGCCAGCAGCCAATACAGGGAATATTCACCCCTCCACTTT.

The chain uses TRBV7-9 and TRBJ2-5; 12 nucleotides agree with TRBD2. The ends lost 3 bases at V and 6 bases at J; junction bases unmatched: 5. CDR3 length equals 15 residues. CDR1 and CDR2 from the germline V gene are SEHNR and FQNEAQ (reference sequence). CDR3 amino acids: CASSFGLAGRQTQYF. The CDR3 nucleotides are TGTGCCAGCAGCTTTGGACTAGCGGGGCGGCAGACCCAGTACTTC.

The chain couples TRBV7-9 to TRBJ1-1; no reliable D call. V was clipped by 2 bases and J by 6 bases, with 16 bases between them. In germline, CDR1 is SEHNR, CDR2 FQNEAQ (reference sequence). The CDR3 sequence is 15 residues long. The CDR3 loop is CASSLPRAEDPEAFF. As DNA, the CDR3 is TGTGCCAGCAGCTTACCCCGCGCGGAAGACCCTGAAGCTTTCTTT.

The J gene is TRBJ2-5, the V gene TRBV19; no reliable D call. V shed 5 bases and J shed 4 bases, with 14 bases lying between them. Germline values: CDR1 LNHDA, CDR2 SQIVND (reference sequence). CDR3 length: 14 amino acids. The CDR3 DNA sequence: TGTGCCAGTAGTCCGCGTAAGGGTACAGAGACCCAGTACTTC. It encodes CASSPRKGTETQYF.

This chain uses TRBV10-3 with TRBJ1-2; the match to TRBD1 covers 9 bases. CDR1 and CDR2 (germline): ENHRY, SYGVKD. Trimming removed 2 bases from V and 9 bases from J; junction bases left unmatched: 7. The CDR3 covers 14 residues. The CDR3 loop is CAISEKGDRASYTF. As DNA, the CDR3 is TGTGCCATCAGTGAGAAGGGGGACAGGGCGAGCTACACCTTC.

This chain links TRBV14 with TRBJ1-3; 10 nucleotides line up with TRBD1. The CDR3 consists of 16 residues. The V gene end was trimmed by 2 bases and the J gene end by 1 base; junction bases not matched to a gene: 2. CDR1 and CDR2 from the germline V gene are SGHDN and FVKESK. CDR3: CASSQWTGGSGNTIYF. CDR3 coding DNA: TGTGCCAGCAGCCAATGGACAGGGGGTTCTGGAAACACCATATATTTT.

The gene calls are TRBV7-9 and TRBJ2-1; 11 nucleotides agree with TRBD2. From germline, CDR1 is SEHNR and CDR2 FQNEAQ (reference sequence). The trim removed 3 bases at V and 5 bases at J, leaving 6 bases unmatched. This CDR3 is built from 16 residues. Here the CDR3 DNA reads TGTGCCAGCAGCTTTGACCTAGCGGGAGGCGACAATGAGCAGTTCTTC. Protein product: CASSFDLAGGDNEQFF.

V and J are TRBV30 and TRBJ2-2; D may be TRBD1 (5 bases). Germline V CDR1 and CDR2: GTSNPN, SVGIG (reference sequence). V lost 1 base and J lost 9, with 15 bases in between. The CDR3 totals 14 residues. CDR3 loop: CAWSGDRGRRELFF. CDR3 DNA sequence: TGTGCCTGGAGTGGTGACAGAGGCCGCCGGGAGCTGTTTTTT. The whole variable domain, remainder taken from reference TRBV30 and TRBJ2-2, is SQTIHQWPATLVQPVGSPLSLECTVEGTSNPNLYWYRQAAGRGLQLLFYSVGIGQISSEVPQNLSASRPQDRQFILSSKKLLLSDSGFYLCAWSGDRGRRELFFGEGSRLTVL.

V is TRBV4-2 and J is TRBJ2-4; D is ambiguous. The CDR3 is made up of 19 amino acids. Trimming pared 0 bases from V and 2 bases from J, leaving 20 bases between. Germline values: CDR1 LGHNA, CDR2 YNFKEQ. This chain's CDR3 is CASSQDKAGLRSTKNIQYF. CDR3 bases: TGTGCCAGCAGCCAAGATAAAGCAGGTCTTCGATCTACCAAAAACATTCAGTACTTC.

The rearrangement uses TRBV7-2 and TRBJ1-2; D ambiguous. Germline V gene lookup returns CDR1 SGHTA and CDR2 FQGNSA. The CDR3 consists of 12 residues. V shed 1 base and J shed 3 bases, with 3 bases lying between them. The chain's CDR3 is CASSLGYYGYTF. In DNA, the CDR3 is TGTGCCAGCAGCTTAGGATACTATGGCTACACCTTC.

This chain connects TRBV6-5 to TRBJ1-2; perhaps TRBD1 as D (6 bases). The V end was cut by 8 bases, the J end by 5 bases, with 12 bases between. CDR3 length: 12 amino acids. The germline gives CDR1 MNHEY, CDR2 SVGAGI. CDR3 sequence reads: CASRDTPYGYTF. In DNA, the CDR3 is TGTGCCAGCCGGGACACGCCTTATGGCTACACCTTC.

The CDR3 region is CASSPMSTGYAPLHF. The CDR3 nucleotides are TGTGCCAGCAGTCCCATGTCCACAGGGTATGCGCCCCTCCACTTT. The rearrangement joins TRBV6-6 to TRBJ1-6, with D possibly TRBD1 on 6 matching bases. With 5 bases removed from V and 13 bases from J, the gap between germline ends came to 21 bases. This CDR3 region has 15 residues. CDR1 and CDR2 (germline): MNHNY, SVGAGI (reference sequence).